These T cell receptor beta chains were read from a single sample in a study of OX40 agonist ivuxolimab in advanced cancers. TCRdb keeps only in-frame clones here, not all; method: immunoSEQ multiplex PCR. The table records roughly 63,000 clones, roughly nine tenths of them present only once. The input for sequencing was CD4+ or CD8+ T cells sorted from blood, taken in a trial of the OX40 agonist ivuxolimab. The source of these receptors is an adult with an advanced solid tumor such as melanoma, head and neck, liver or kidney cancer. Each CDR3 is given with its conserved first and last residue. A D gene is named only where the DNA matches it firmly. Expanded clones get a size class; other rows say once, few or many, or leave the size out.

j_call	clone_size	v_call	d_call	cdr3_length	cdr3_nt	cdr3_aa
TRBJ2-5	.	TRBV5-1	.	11	TGCGCCAGCAGCATCCAAGAGACCCAGTACTTC	CASSIQETQYF
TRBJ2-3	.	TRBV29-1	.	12	TGCAGCGTTGAGATAGGTGGGGATACGCAGTATTTT	CSVEIGGDTQYF
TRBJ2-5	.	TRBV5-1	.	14	TGCGCCAGCAGCTTGGCAAGTTTTCTTGAGACCCAGTACTTC	CASSLASFLETQYF
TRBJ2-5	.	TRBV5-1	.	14	TGCGCCAGCAGCTTGGGGCGCCTCCAAGAGACCCAGTACTTC	CASSLGRLQETQYF
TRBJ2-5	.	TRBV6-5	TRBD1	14	TGTGCCAGCAGTTACTCGACAGGGAGAGAGACCCAGTACTTC	CASSYSTGRETQYF
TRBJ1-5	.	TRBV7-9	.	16	TGTGCCAGCAGCTTGGGGTGGGGAAATAGCAATCAGCCCCAGCATTTT	CASSLGWGNSNQPQHF
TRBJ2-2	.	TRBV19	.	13	TGTGCCAGTAGTCCGCGGTGGGCCGGGGAGCTGTTTTTT	CASSPRWAGELFF
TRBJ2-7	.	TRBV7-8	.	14	TGTGCCAGCAGCGTACTAGGAGGGGTGTACGAGCAGTACTTC	CASSVLGGVYEQYF
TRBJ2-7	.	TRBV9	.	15	TGTGCCAGCAGCGTGGGGAGGAGGGGCTTCTACGAGCAGTACTTC	CASSVGRRGFYEQYF
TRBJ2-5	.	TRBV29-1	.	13	TGCAGCGTGTCCGGGACGGCCCAAGGGACCCAGTACTTC	CSVSGTAQGTQYF
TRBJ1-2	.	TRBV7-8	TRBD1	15	TGTGCCAGCAGCTTAGTCAGGGGGCCAGGGGATGGCTACACCTTC	CASSLVRGPGDGYTF
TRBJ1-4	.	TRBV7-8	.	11	TGTGCCAGGACTGAGGGGGAAAAACTGTTTTTT	CARTEGEKLFF
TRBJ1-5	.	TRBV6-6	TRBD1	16	TGTGCCAGCAGCATGATCCAGGGGGCCGGCAATCAGCCCCAGCATTTT	CASSMIQGAGNQPQHF
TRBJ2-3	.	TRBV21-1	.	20	TGTGCCAGCAGCAAAGCGGCCAACAGATACCGGCGGTTTAGCACAGATACGCAGTATTTT	CASSKAANRYRRFSTDTQYF
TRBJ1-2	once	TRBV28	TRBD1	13	TGTGTCGTGGACAGGGGGCTAGGGTATGGCTACACCTTC	CVVDRGLGYGYTF
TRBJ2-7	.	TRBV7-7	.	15	TGTGCTAGCACCTTCCCCCCAGGGGCCCCCTACGAGCAGTACTTC	CASTFPPGAPYEQYF
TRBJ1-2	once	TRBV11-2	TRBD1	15	TGTGCCAGCAGCTTCAATACAGGGGCGAACTATGGCTACACCTTC	CASSFNTGANYGYTF
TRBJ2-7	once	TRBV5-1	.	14	TGCGCCAGCAGCTTGATCTCTGGGAACTACGAGCAGTACTTC	CASSLISGNYEQYF
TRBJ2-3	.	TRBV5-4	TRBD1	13	TGTGCCAGCAGCCGGGACAGGGCAGATACGCAGTATTTT	CASSRDRADTQYF
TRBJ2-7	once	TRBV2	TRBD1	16	TGTGCCAGCAGAGTGTCCCCAGGGGGTGCTTCGTACGAGCAGTACTTC	CASRVSPGGASYEQYF
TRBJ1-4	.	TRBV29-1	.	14	TGCAGCGTTTCCGGAGGAGGGTTCACTGAAAAACTGTTTTTT	CSVSGGGFTEKLFF
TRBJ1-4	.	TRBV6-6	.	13	TGTGCCAGCAGCATGCAAGGAGATGAAAAACTGTTTTTT	CASSMQGDEKLFF
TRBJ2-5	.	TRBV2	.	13	TGTGCCAGCAGACAGGGAGTCGGGGAGGCCCAGTACTTC	CASRQGVGEAQYF
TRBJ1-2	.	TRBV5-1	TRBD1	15	TGCGCCAGCAGCCCCACCTTTAACAGGGGTCATGGCTACACCTTC	CASSPTFNRGHGYTF
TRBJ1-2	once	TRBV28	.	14	TGTGCCAGCAGTCTGGGGCAGGGTACCTATGGCTACACCTTC	CASSLGQGTYGYTF
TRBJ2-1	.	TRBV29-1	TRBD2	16	TGCAGCGTCCTATTTCTACTAGCGGGAGCGGGCAATGAGCAGTTCTTC	CSVLFLLAGAGNEQFF
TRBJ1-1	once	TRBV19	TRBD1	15	TGTGCCAGTAGTACCACAGGGGCTTCGAACACTGAAGCTTTCTTT	CASSTTGASNTEAFF
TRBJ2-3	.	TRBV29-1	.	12	TGCAGCGTTGTCCCCGGCACAGATACGCAGTATTTT	CSVVPGTDTQYF
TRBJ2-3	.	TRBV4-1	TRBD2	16	TGCGCCAGCAGCCCGGGACTAGCGGGGGCACTCGGTACGCAGTATTTT	CASSPGLAGALGTQYF
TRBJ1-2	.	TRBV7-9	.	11	TGTGCCAGCAGCCCCGATCGTGGCTACACCTTC	CASSPDRGYTF
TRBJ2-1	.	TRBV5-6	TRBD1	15	TGTGCCAGCAGCCGTGACAGGGTCACCTACAATGAGCAGTTCTTC	CASSRDRVTYNEQFF
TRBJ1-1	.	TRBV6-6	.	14	TGTGCCAGCAGGGCAGGGATCATGAACACTGAAGCTTTCTTT	CASRAGIMNTEAFF
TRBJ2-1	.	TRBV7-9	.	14	TGTGCCAGCAGCTCCCCGCCTTGGACTATCGAGCAGTTCTTC	CASSSPPWTIEQFF
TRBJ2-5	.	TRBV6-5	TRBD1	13	TGTGCCAGCAGTTATACAGGGGCCGGGACCCAGTACTTC	CASSYTGAGTQYF
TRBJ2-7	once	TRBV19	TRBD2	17	TGTGCCAGTAGTACCTCGGAGGGACTAGCGGGGTCCTACGAGCAGTACTTC	CASSTSEGLAGSYEQYF
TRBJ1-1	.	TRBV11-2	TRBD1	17	TGTGCCAGCAGCCACACGGGACAGGGAAGGTGGGACACTGAAGCTTTCTTT	CASSHTGQGRWDTEAFF
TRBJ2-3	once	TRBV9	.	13	TGTGCCAGCAGCGTTGGCGAGGAGGATACGCAGTATTTT	CASSVGEEDTQYF
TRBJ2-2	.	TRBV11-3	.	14	TGTGCCAGCAGCTTAGGGTGGGATACCGGGGAGCTGTTTTTT	CASSLGWDTGELFF
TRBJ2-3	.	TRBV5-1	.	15	TGCGCCAGCAGCCAGTCGGGACCCCGCACAGATACGCAGTATTTT	CASSQSGPRTDTQYF
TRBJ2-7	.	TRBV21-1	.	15	TGTGCCAGCACCCAATGGCGGAAGGGCATCTACGAGCAGTACTTC	CASTQWRKGIYEQYF
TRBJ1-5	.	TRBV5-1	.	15	TGCGCCAGCAGCCCGCTTGCAGGGGACGGTCAGCCCCAGCATTTT	CASSPLAGDGQPQHF
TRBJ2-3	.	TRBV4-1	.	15	TGCGCCAGCAGCCGCGCCCTATCTAGCACAGATACGCAGTATTTT	CASSRALSSTDTQYF
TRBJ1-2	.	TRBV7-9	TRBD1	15	TGTGCCAGCAGCTTAGAAGGAGGGGGCAACCATGGCTACACCTTC	CASSLEGGGNHGYTF
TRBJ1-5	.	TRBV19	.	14	TGTGCCAGTAGGATCGGACAGACTTACCAGCCCCAGCATTTT	CASRIGQTYQPQHF
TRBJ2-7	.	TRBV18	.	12	TGTGCCAGCTCACCATTGGGAGGCGAGCAGTACTTC	CASSPLGGEQYF
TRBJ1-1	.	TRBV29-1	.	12	TGCAGCGCCGCTTTGGGGGGAACTGAAGCTTTCTTT	CSAALGGTEAFF
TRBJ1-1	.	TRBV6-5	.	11	TGTGCCTGCAGGGACCACACTGAAGCTTTCTTT	CACRDHTEAFF
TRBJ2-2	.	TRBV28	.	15	TGTGCCAGCAGTTCTGGACACGCGAACACCGGGGAGCTGTTTTTT	CASSSGHANTGELFF
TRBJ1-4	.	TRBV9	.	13	TGTGCCAGCAGCACCGACAGTGATGAAAAACTGTTTTTT	CASSTDSDEKLFF
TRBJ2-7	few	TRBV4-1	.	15	TGCGCCAGCAGCCAAACTCCGTGGACCGATACGGAGCAGTACTTC	CASSQTPWTDTEQYF
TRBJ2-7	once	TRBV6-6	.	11	TGTGCCAGCAGTTACTCGAACGAGCAGTACTTC	CASSYSNEQYF
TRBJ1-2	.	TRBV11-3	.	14	TGTGCCAGCAGGCGGAAGGATCCCAACTATGGCTACACCTTC	CASRRKDPNYGYTF
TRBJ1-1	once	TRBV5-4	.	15	TGTGCCAGCAGCAGAGGGACACCGTTGGGCACTGAAGCTTTCTTT	CASSRGTPLGTEAFF
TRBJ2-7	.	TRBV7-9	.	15	TGTGCCAGCAGCTTAGCTGCAGGGATAGTCTACGAGCAGTACTTC	CASSLAAGIVYEQYF
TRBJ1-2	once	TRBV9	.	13	TGTGCCAGCAGCGTAGGGCCAGACTATGGCTACACCTTC	CASSVGPDYGYTF
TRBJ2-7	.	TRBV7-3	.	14	TGTGCCAGCAGCTTAAGCTCTAGCCGCTACGAGCAGTACTTC	CASSLSSSRYEQYF
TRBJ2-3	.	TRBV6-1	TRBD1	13	TGTGCCAGCAGTGCCGGACAGGGGGCGACTGTTCGTTTT	CASSAGQGATVRF
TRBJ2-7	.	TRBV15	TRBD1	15	TGTGCCACCAGCAGTCCGGGACAGGGGGCCTACGAGCAGTACTTC	CATSSPGQGAYEQYF
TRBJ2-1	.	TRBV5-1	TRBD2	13	TGCGCCAGCAGAGATGCGGGGGTGGATGAGCAGTTCTTC	CASRDAGVDEQFF
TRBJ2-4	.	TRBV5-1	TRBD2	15	TGCGCCAGCAGCTTGGAGCTAGCGGGAGGACACATTCAGTACTTC	CASSLELAGGHIQYF